This TCR beta chain is from a study of T-cell memory formation after mild COVID-19 (dated by TCRdb to 2020 to 2022). For the wider study: TCR sequence clusters from the two donors were largely donor specific. T-cell clones expanding and contracting after mild COVID-19 in a couple of donors were tracked by longitudinal TCRalpha and TCRbeta repertoire sequencing. Two young, previously healthy adult volunteers, one female and one male, were included in the cohort. The research as a whole found: Only a couple of mild cases were covered in the study, and larger cohorts including severe cases with pre-infection samples were considered necessary. From day 15 to 85, contracting clones showed balanced CD4/CD8 phenotypes, whereas a second wave of clones that expanded from day 15 to 37 leaned towards CD4+. Contracting CD4+ clones were located mainly in the CM and EM memory subsets, whereas CD8+ clones were found to be enriched in EMRA. Some responding clones were detected in pre-infection memory, suggesting pre-existing cross-reactive memory T cells joined the SARS-CoV-2 response. SARS-CoV-2 specificity was not confirmed for the second-wave clones peaking on day 37.

Including the terminal cysteine and phenylalanine, the CDR3 comprises 14 residues. CDR3 DNA is the only sequence kept; it has 42 bases, read in frame from the first base. V lost 6 bases and J lost 8 bases; the stretch between them is 19 bases long. From a lookup of the germline V gene, CDR1 and CDR2 are MDHEN and SYDVKM. To note about this clonotype: Its binding antigen is unknown. No much larger clonotype is one base removed from it; base qualities were not supplied.

Ficoll-Paque density gradient centrifugation was used to isolate PBMCs. The sequencing machine was an Illumina NovaSeq 6000. cDNA libraries for TCRalpha and TCRbeta were prepared by 5'RACE using constant-segment primers, with sample barcodes and unique molecular identifiers added. RNA was extracted from every sample with Trizol reagent. Libraries were amplified in two PCR steps, with a second sample barcode and Illumina TruSeq adapters added in the second step. Sequencing of libraries was performed on an Illumina NovaSeq with 2 x 150 bp paired-end reads. Per the original workflow: Reads were demultiplexed and collapsed into UMI-guided consensus sequences with migec v1.2.7. Using mixcr v2.1.11, UMI consensuses were aligned to TRA and TRB V and J templates and then assembled into clonotypes. A clonotype was counted as expanded or contracted only when both edgeR and NoisET called the clonotype significant, with the noise models trained on biological replicates. edgeR calls used a false discovery rate-adjusted p below 0.01 and a log2 fold-change threshold of 1. As an exploratory analysis of dynamics, max-normalized trajectories of the 1000 most abundant clonotypes were examined with PCA combined with hierarchical clustering. Each responding clone was given a CD4 or CD8 phenotype based on the CD4+ and CD8+ repertoires, which had been sequenced separately. TCRdb ran its own pipeline on the public reads, namely fastp trimming at Q25 and MiXCR clone calling, and kept in-frame beta chains. Rows merge per CDR3 protein into single entries with the most common DNA and genes. The V and J calls follow TCRdb's processing rather than the paper's. The sample table lists 40,000 to 55,000 distinct CDR3 sequences, less than 7.5% of them with a count of one. The ten biggest clones cover 1.2% to 1.5% of the sample.

This chain joins TRBV28 to TRBJ1-2, with a tentative D gene TRBD1 over 5 matching bases. This TCR was sampled from a young man who had mild COVID-19 (a few samples of this study predate the infection). The sample titles of this study are shuffled in the database, so cell type and time point are left out; the donor was told from shared clones. Material for sequencing was PBMCs or a T cell subset sorted from them (not recorded which). The CDR3 reads CASSPPAGEEGYTF. The nucleotide sequence reads as follows: TGTGCCAGCAGCCCCCCCGCGGGGGAGGAGGGCTACACCTTC.